This entry lists 9 T cell receptor beta chains sequenced from one sample in a study of blood T cells in healthy people across ages. The second PCR ran roughly 6 to 11 cycles with a sample-barcoded 5' primer and J-beta primers. Each CDR3 protein is one row after TCRdb ran MiXCR on the 5' RACE reads. This table holds under 2 million distinct CDR3 sequences, roughly a third found once. Sequenced: blood. These receptors came from a woman under 40 in good health.

J is TRBJ2-5 and V is TRBV28, with D perhaps assigned TRBD1 or TRBD2 (6 bases each). Germline CDR1 and CDR2: MDHEN and SYDVKM. This CDR3 comprises 15 residues. V was cut by 8 bases and J by 4 bases, with 20 bases left in between. In DNA, the CDR3 is TGTGCCAGCCCGTCACGGGACAAGGAGGGAGAGACCCAGTACTTC. Translation gives CASPSRDKEGETQYF.

This chain uses TRBV27 with TRBJ2-3; perhaps TRBD2 as D (6 bases). Trimming left V 5 bases short and J 8 bases short, with 17 bases between. CDR3 length: 14 residues. Germline V lookup: CDR1 MNHEY, CDR2 SMNVEV (reference sequence). For the CDR3, the DNA is TGTGCCAGCAGTATCGGGACTCCAATTTCTACGCAGTATTTT. Amino acids: CASSIGTPISTQYF.

The chain joins TRBV7-8 to TRBJ1-2; 11 bases map to TRBD1. Germline V gene data show CDR1 as SGHVS and CDR2 as FQNEAQ. The CDR3 loop spans 14 amino acids. J gave up 7 bases and V 5 bases, and 6 bases lay outside the gene matches. The CDR3 loop is CASSPHGQGAGYTF. Written as DNA, the CDR3 is TGTGCCAGCAGCCCGCACGGACAGGGGGCTGGCTACACCTTC.

This sequence joins TRBV7-9 and TRBJ2-1, with a tentative D call TRBD1 (5 bases). The CDR3 consists of 16 residues. CDR1 is SEHNR and CDR2 is FQNEAQ in the germline V gene (reference sequence). V lost 1 base, J lost 4 bases, and 14 bases lay in between. CDR3 bases: TGTGCCAGCAGCTTAGTCGCAGGGCTGTTTTACAATGAGCAGTTCTTC. It yields the protein CASSLVAGLFYNEQFF.

The chain is built from TRBV6-5 and TRBJ2-5, with unresolved D. The end of the DNA fits TRBJ2-7 better, so the J call may be wrong. The V gene's germline CDR1 is MNHEY and CDR2 SVGAGI. The CDR3 is 15 amino acids. In DNA form, the CDR3 reads TGTGCCAGCAGTTACTCTACCGCTCCCTTTTACGAGCAGTACTTC. It is translated as CASSYSTAPFYEQYF.

V and J are TRBV11-2 and TRBJ1-4; D gene unclear. V dropped 6 bases and J dropped 7 bases, with 15 bases sitting between them. CDR3 length equals 14 residues. The V gene's germline CDR1 is SGHAT and CDR2 FQNNGV. CDR3 region: CASSTGKRAEKLFF. The DNA for the CDR3 is TGTGCCAGCAGTACGGGCAAGCGGGCTGAAAAACTGTTTTTT.

V is TRBV21-1 and J is TRBJ2-5; TRBD1, the table's D call, lacks a check against the DNA. TRBV21-1 is shown as a pseudogene. This CDR3 contains 15 residues. CDR3 amino acids: CASSKEKGAEETQYF. In DNA, the CDR3 is TGTGCCAGCAGCAAAGAGAAGGGGGCTGAGGAGACCCAGTACTTC.

The chain recombines TRBV5-6 with TRBJ1-6, with D unresolved. There are 14 residues in the CDR3. The germline gives CDR1 SGHDT, CDR2 YYEEEE. V lost 5 bases, J lost 7 bases, and 13 bases lay in between. CDR3 DNA: TGTGCCAGCAGTGCAGGAGTAGACAATTCACCCCTCCACTTT. Translation: CASSAGVDNSPLHF.

The rearrangement joins TRBV6-6 to TRBJ2-1; 13 positions agree with TRBD2. Losses at the gene ends were 6 bases for V and 3 bases for J; bases not matched to a gene: 8. Germline CDR1 is MNHNY and CDR2 is SVGAGI (reference sequence). The CDR3 contains 17 residues. The CDR3 region is CASRGLAGDLFYNEQFF. The CDR3 nucleotides are TGTGCCAGCAGAGGACTAGCGGGAGATCTATTCTACAATGAGCAGTTCTTC.